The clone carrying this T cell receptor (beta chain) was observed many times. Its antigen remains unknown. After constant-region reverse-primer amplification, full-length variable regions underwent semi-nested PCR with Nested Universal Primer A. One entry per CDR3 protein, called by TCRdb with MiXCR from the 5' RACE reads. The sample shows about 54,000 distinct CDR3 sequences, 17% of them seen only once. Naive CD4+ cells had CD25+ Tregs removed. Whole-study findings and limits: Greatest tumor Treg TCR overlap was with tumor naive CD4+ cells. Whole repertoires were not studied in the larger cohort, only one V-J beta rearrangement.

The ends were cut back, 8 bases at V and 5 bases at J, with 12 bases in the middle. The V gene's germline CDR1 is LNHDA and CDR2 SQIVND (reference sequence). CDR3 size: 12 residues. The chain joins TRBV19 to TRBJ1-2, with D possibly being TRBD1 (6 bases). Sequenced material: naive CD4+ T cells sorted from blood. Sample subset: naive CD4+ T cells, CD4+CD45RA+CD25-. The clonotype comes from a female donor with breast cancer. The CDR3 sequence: CASYRVNYGYTF. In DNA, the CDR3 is TGTGCCAGTTACAGGGTGAATTATGGCTACACCTTC.